The 13 T cell receptor beta chains given below trace back to one sample, sequenced in a study of T cell changes during pregnancy in multiple sclerosis. The assay was immunoSEQ multiplex PCR, and TCRdb's table has in-frame clones only and misses some. The sample contains around 59,000 clones, about 94% of which appear only once. This sample comprised peripheral blood, obtained in the third trimester of pregnancy. The receptors shown here come from a female donor in good health, enrolled as a control in a pregnancy study.

The rearrangement joins TRBV19 to TRBJ2-2; TRBD1 agrees at 12 bases. Germline values: CDR1 LNHDA, CDR2 SQIVND (reference sequence). J gave up 6 bases and V 10 bases, and 15 bases lay outside the gene matches. This CDR3 is built from 17 residues. DNA of the CDR3: TGTGCCATCTCACGCTATGGGGGGACAGGGGGCTCCGGGGAGCTGTTTTTT. It yields the protein CAISRYGGTGGSGELFF. The full variable domain, completed using reference TRBV19 and TRBJ2-2, is DGGITQSPKYLFRKEGQNVTLSCEQNLNHDAMYWYRQDPGQGLRLIYYSQIVNDFQKGDIAEGYSVSREKKESFPLTVTSAQKNPTAFYLCAISRYGGTGGSGELFFGEGSRLTVL.

The rearrangement uses TRBV7-9 and TRBJ2-2, with D perhaps TRBD2 (6 bases). Deletions cut 2 bases from V and 8 bases from J, with 12 bases between. This CDR3 region has 14 residues. Germline CDR1 and CDR2: SEHNR and FQNEAQ (reference sequence). The CDR3 DNA sequence: TGTGCCAGCAGCTTAATACCAGGGAGGGGGGAGCTGTTTTTT. It is translated as CASSLIPGRGELFF.

The chain recombines TRBV18 with TRBJ1-2; TRBD1 matches at 8 bases. CDR3 length: 14 residues. Trimming removed 3 bases from V and 11 bases from J; junction bases left unmatched: 11. CDR1 KGHSH and CDR2 LQKENI come from the germline V gene. The CDR3 spells CASSPPGRQGWYTF. CDR3 DNA: TGTGCCAGCTCACCGCCAGGTCGACAGGGGTGGTACACCTTC.

Only one count was recorded for this clone. This rearrangement joins TRBV7-2 to TRBJ1-1, with 8 positions matching TRBD1. The CDR3 runs 14 residues. CDR1 is SGHTA and CDR2 is FQGNSA in the germline V gene. V trimming: 3 bases; J trimming: 1 base; junction bases outside the gene matches: 1. The CDR3 DNA reads TGTGCCAGCAGCTTTGGGACAGGGAACACTGAAGCTTTCTTT. Protein: CASSFGTGNTEAFF.

This clone was counted once. This sequence joins TRBV10-3 and TRBJ2-5; D gene uncertain. CDR1 is ENHRY, CDR2 SYGVKD, per germline. This CDR3 has 12 residues. V was trimmed by 6 bases and J by 0 bases, leaving 5 bases between them. The CDR3, as DNA: TGTGCCATCAGGGCGGACCAAGAGACCCAGTACTTC. Translated: CAIRADQETQYF.

The rearrangement links TRBV7-9 to TRBJ1-1; tentative D call: TRBD1 (5 bases). From germline, CDR1 is SEHNR and CDR2 FQNEAQ (reference sequence). V lost 6 bases and J 3 bases, leaving 11 bases between the germline ends. The CDR3 totals 13 residues. The CDR3 protein is CASRRGHDTEAFF. DNA for the CDR3: TGTGCCAGCAGGCGGGGCCACGACACTGAAGCTTTCTTT.

This rearrangement joins TRBV7-9 to TRBJ2-1, with 10 bases fitting TRBD2. The CDR3 runs 15 residues. With 6 bases clipped from V and 4 bases from J, the junction kept 6 bases outside the gene matches. Germline loops: CDR1 SEHNR, CDR2 FQNEAQ (reference sequence). The CDR3 protein is CASSPGLAEYNEQFF. As DNA, the CDR3 is TGTGCCAGCAGTCCTGGACTAGCGGAATACAATGAGCAGTTCTTC.

The chain couples TRBV5-6 to TRBJ1-2; TRBD1 might be the D (6 bases). The CDR3 has 17 residues. V gave up 4 bases and J gave up 3 bases, with 22 bases separating them. Per germline, CDR1 SGHDT and CDR2 YYEEEE. CDR3: CASSRGGAREGDYGYTF. CDR3 bases: TGTGCCAGCAGCCGGGGGGGGGCGCGAGAAGGGGACTATGGCTACACCTTC.

The rearrangement joins TRBV5-1 to TRBJ1-1; D gene ambiguous. Trimming cost V 5 bases and J 4 bases, with 9 bases left between them. The germline V gene encodes CDR1 SGHRS and CDR2 YFSETQ. This CDR3 region has 12 residues. The chain's CDR3 is CASSGESTEAFF. The CDR3 nucleotides read TGCGCCAGCAGTGGGGAGAGCACTGAAGCTTTCTTT.

CDR3 sequence reads: CASLSIGGNTGELFF. The CDR3 nucleotides read TGTGCCAGCCTCTCGATCGGGGGGAACACCGGGGAGCTGTTTTTT. The chain carries TRBV25-1 and TRBJ2-2, with D perhaps matching TRBD2 (6 bases). This CDR3 has 15 residues. With 8 bases removed from V and 1 base from J, the gap between germline ends came to 14 bases. Germline CDR1 and CDR2: MGHDK and SYGVNS.

V usage is TRBV18 and J usage is TRBJ1-1; D is unresolved. CDR3 size: 12 residues. Per germline, CDR1 KGHSH and CDR2 LQKENI. Trimming shortened V by 3 bases and J by 4 bases, and 6 bases separated the two germline ends. CDR3 sequence: CASSPEGTEAFF. CDR3 DNA: TGTGCCAGCTCACCCGAGGGCACTGAAGCTTTCTTT.

There are a few counts of this clone. The chain combines TRBV5-1 with TRBJ2-3; 8 bases align to TRBD1. V trimming: 3 bases; J trimming: 4 bases; junction bases outside the gene matches: 4. This CDR3 comprises 14 residues. Germline V gives CDR1 SGHRS, CDR2 YFSETQ. CDR3 sequence: CASSSGGSADTQYF. The CDR3 nucleotides are TGCGCCAGCAGCTCAGGGGGCAGCGCAGATACGCAGTATTTT.

The V and J genes are TRBV9 and TRBJ1-2, with D maybe TRBD1 (6 bases). Trimming pared 2 bases from V and 8 bases from J, leaving 19 bases between. Germline CDR1 reads SGDLS; CDR2 reads YYNGEE. The CDR3 contains 15 residues. As DNA, the CDR3 is TGTGCCAGCAGCGTCGACACTTCAGGGGCGACCGGCTACACCTTC. This gives the protein CASSVDTSGATGYTF. Looking up the rest from reference TRBV9 and TRBJ1-2 gives the full variable domain: DSGVTQTPKHLITATGQRVTLRCSPRSGDLSVYWYQQSLDQGLQFLIQYYNGEERAKGNILERFSAQQFPDLHSELNLSSLELGDSALYFCASSVDTSGATGYTFGSGTRLTVV.